Listed here is a single T cell receptor beta chain. Antigen: not known. A read error may produce the germline difference seen at one junction end. These data originate in a study of post-analysis software for immune sequencing data. The overall study: Both relapsing-remitting and secondary progressive multiple sclerosis featured among the disease courses, as did progressive-relapsing multiple sclerosis. Findings and limits, study-wide: When the samples were clustered directly with F measure, those that had been prepared in the same batch showed strong co-clustering.

Libraries were made from TCR beta cDNA, and they carried unique molecular identifiers. It was from about 0.98 to 11 million T cells that 500,000 or so cDNA molecules came. TCRdb analysed the PCR reads with MiXCR anew, one entry per CDR3 protein. Seen here are hundreds of thousands of distinct CDR3 sequences, 25% to 30% observed once, and the top ten hold around 0.56%. Sequencing was done on a sample of blood. The source of this sequence is a girl between 5 and 17 years old with multiple sclerosis.

This chain's CDR3 is CGAYDFSSGGPYNEQFF. The CDR3 coding sequence is TGCGGTGCTTACGACTTTAGCAGCGGGGGACCCTACAATGAGCAGTTCTTC. The V call is TRBV20-1, the J call TRBJ2-1, with 8 bases lining up with TRBD2. Per germline, CDR1 DFQATT and CDR2 SNEGSKA (reference sequence). This CDR3 comprises 17 residues.